These 30 T cell receptor beta chains came from one sample sequenced in a study of CD8 T cells in Susac syndrome. An amount of RNA that ranged from 0.5 to 1 ug was reverse transcribed with random hexamers. TCRdb itself ran the immunoSEQ multiplex PCR reads through MiXCR, one entry per CDR3 protein. The sample has roughly 250,000 distinct CDR3 sequences; 90% to 96% are singletons. Sequencing was done on a sample of CD4+ T cells from PBMCs. These receptors were obtained from a human donor with Susac syndrome.

The table lists this clonotype with a count of one. The chain has TRBV4-1 and TRBJ2-7; D is perhaps TRBD2 (5 bases). V lost 2 bases, J lost 1 base, and 27 bases lay in between. This CDR3 comprises 20 residues. The germline V gene encodes CDR1 MGHRA and CDR2 YSYEKL. The CDR3 protein is CASSQKPSREGWGRSYEQYF. CDR3 coding DNA: TGCGCCAGCAGCCAAAAACCCAGTCGTGAGGGATGGGGTCGATCCTACGAGCAGTACTTC.

V is TRBV7-8 and J is TRBJ1-1; 7 bases line up with TRBD1. CDR1 is SGHVS and CDR2 is FQNEAQ in the germline V gene. The CDR3 loop spans 14 amino acids. Unmatched junction bases numbered 7, after V lost 1 base and J lost 8 bases. In DNA form, the CDR3 reads TGTGCCAGCAGCTTAGGGGGTTACAGGGGAGAAGCTTTCTTT. This encodes CASSLGGYRGEAFF.

The chain has TRBV29-1 and TRBJ1-5; 9 bases are shared with TRBD1. Germline V lookup: CDR1 SQVTM, CDR2 ANQGSEA. The J segment lost 6 bases and the V segment lost 5 bases, leaving 8 bases of the junction unmatched. The CDR3 sequence is 14 residues long. The CDR3 DNA reads as TGCAGCGTTTGGGAACAGGGGGCGGGTCAGCCCCAGCATTTT. As protein: CSVWEQGAGQPQHF.

The CDR3 sequence is CATHTAGSGSSYEQYF. The CDR3 region has the DNA TGTGCCACACATACTGCGGGCAGCGGGAGCTCCTACGAGCAGTACTTC. The chain combines TRBV27 with TRBJ2-7; 8 nucleotides line up with TRBD2. The CDR3 is 16 amino acids. From germline, CDR1 is MNHEY and CDR2 SMNVEV (reference sequence). The J segment lost 0 bases and the V segment lost 10 bases, leaving 14 bases of the junction unmatched.

The chain combines TRBV6-5 with TRBJ2-7; 8 bases match TRBD1. Germline V gives CDR1 MNHEY, CDR2 SVGAGI. Unmatched junction bases numbered 7, after V lost 6 bases and J lost 6 bases. CDR3 length equals 13 residues. The CDR3 DNA reads as TGTGCCAGCAGCAGACAGGGGTCGGCCGAGCAGTACTTC. It specifies CASSRQGSAEQYF.

This clonotype was picked up one time. The chain recombines TRBV5-1 with TRBJ1-4; D ambiguous. The V and J ends lost 0 bases and 8 bases respectively, with 14 bases between them. This CDR3 region has 15 residues. Germline-derived CDR1 and CDR2 are SGHRS and YFSETQ. Here the CDR3 DNA reads TGCGCCAGCAGCTTGGTATCTAGGATCGGAGAAAAACTGTTTTTT. This codes for CASSLVSRIGEKLFF.

This chain uses TRBV12-3 or TRBV12-4 with TRBJ2-3; D is undetermined. The CDR3 contains 11 residues. Trimming removed 6 bases at V and 3 bases at J, with 4 bases between. The CDR3 DNA is TGTGCCAGCAGAGATACAGATACGCAGTATTTT. Its protein is CASRDTDTQYF.

V is TRBV20-1 and J is TRBJ1-1; no firm D call. Germline CDR1 reads DFQATT; CDR2 reads SNEGSKA (reference sequence). V shed 2 bases and J shed 1 base, with 8 bases lying between them. CDR3 length: 13 residues. Here the CDR3 reads CSARSQANTEAFF. CDR3 in DNA: TGCAGTGCTAGAAGTCAGGCGAACACTGAAGCTTTCTTT.

The chain couples TRBV2 to TRBJ2-7; TRBD2 matches at 13 bases. CDR1 is SNHLY and CDR2 is FYNNEI in the germline V gene. This CDR3 region has 13 residues. V shed 6 bases and J 4 bases; nucleotides not matched to a gene: 0. The CDR3 DNA sequence: TGTGCCAGCAGGACTAGCGGGAGGTACGAGCAGTACTTC. It is translated as CASRTSGRYEQYF.

The V gene is TRBV11-2, the J gene TRBJ2-7, with 13 bases identical to TRBD2. After removal of 5 bases from V and 5 bases from J, the junction contained 6 bases not matched to a gene. The germline CDR1 and CDR2 sequences are SGHAT and FQNNGV. This CDR3 is built from 15 residues. CDR3 sequence (DNA): TGTGCCAGCAGCCGCCGGGGGACTAGCGGGAACGAGCAGTACTTC. It specifies CASSRRGTSGNEQYF.

Concerning this clonotype: A read error may account for a junction end that differs from germline. The rearrangement uses TRBV7-7 and TRBJ2-5; TRBD1 aligns across 7 bases. Germline V gene sequence: CDR1 SSHAT, CDR2 FNYEAQ (reference sequence). This CDR3 contains 15 residues. CDR3 loop: CASSSGTDHRETQYF. CDR3 sequence (DNA): TGTGCTAGCAGCTCCGGGACAGATCACAGAGAGACCCAGTACTTC.

The V call is TRBV11-2, the J call TRBJ2-3; 7 positions match TRBD2. The ends lost 1 base at V and 7 bases at J; junction bases unmatched: 5. This CDR3 is built from 14 residues. Germline CDR1 is SGHAT and CDR2 is FQNNGV. The CDR3 nucleotides are TGTGCCAGCAGCTTAGGCGGGAGCTCTTATACGCAGTATTTT. As protein: CASSLGGSSYTQYF.

The table lists this clonotype with a few counts. The genes are TRBV28 and TRBJ2-7, with D unresolved. The CDR3 is made up of 13 amino acids. V was trimmed by 5 bases and J by 0 bases, leaving 8 bases between them. The germline V gene encodes CDR1 MDHEN and CDR2 SYDVKM. The CDR3 reads CASSGRGSYEQYF. As DNA, the CDR3 is TGTGCCAGCAGTGGTCGTGGCTCCTACGAGCAGTACTTC.

The chain has TRBV6-1 and TRBJ1-1, with a weak D call TRBD1 (5 bases). Germline CDR1 reads MNHNS; CDR2 reads SASEGT. Trimming took off 6 bases at V and 1 base at J, with 12 bases between the two ends. The CDR3 has 14 amino acids. The CDR3 nucleotides read TGTGCCAGCAGACCCGGACAACCGAACACTGAAGCTTTCTTT. Amino acids: CASRPGQPNTEAFF.

The rearrangement uses TRBV29-1 and TRBJ2-5, with unresolved D. Between the trimmed V and J ends, which lost 5 bases and 4 bases, there was a span of 11 bases. The CDR3 is 12 amino acids. Per germline, CDR1 SQVTM and CDR2 ANQGSEA. This chain's CDR3 is CSVLVLRETQYF. Here the CDR3 DNA reads TGCAGCGTTTTAGTACTCAGAGAGACCCAGTACTTC.

The chain joins TRBV29-1 to TRBJ2-4; no definite D call. With 4 bases removed from V and 0 bases from J, the gap between germline ends came to 7 bases. Germline V gene data show CDR1 as SQVTM and CDR2 as ANQGSEA. This CDR3 contains 13 residues. The CDR3 region is CSVVALAKNIQYF. Written as DNA, the CDR3 is TGCAGCGTTGTGGCGCTAGCCAAAAACATTCAGTACTTC.

The chain employs TRBV14 and TRBJ1-1; 9 bases fit TRBD1. The CDR3 loop spans 15 amino acids. The germline CDR1 and CDR2 sequences are SGHDN and FVKESK. V lost 4 bases to trimming and J lost 4 bases; unmatched junction nucleotides: 7. CDR3 region: CASSLSGTGSTEAFF. As DNA, the CDR3 is TGTGCCAGCAGCCTCTCCGGGACAGGGAGCACTGAAGCTTTCTTT.

The chain has TRBV27 and TRBJ2-1; D may be TRBD1 or TRBD2 (5 bases each). The CDR3 covers 16 residues. Germline lookup yields CDR1 MNHEY and CDR2 SMNVEV (reference sequence). V was shortened by 6 bases and J by 4 bases, with 19 bases between the two germline ends. CDR3 sequence: CASRPAMAGTYNEQFF. CDR3 in DNA: TGTGCCAGCAGGCCGGCCATGGCAGGGACGTACAATGAGCAGTTCTTC.

The rearrangement uses TRBV9 and TRBJ2-7; D is perhaps TRBD2 (6 bases). V was trimmed by 0 bases and J by 4 bases, leaving 11 bases between them. CDR1 and CDR2 from the germline V gene are SGDLS and YYNGEE. The CDR3 runs 14 residues. CDR3 amino acids: CASSVAWGEYEQYF. CDR3 sequence (DNA): TGTGCCAGCAGCGTAGCCTGGGGGGAGTACGAGCAGTACTTC.

The chain joins TRBV15 to TRBJ2-5; D call uncertain. The CDR3 has 14 residues. Germline CDR1 and CDR2: LNHNV and YYDKDF (reference sequence). Trimming pared 1 base from V and 2 bases from J, leaving 8 bases between. For the CDR3, the DNA is TGTGCCACCAGCAGAGGGGCGGTTCAAGAGACCCAGTACTTC. As protein: CATSRGAVQETQYF.

The genes are TRBV10-3 and TRBJ2-5; the match to TRBD1 covers 9 bases. This CDR3 contains 15 residues. The ends lost 2 bases at V and 9 bases at J; junction bases unmatched: 10. Germline CDR1 ENHRY, CDR2 SYGVKD. The CDR3, as DNA: TGTGCCATCAGTGAGAAAGGACAGGGGAGCGTGTCCCAGTACTTC. Its protein is CAISEKGQGSVSQYF.

The V and J genes are TRBV13 and TRBJ2-7, with 10 bases that match TRBD2. V shed 3 bases, J shed 4 bases, and the junction held 9 bases outside the gene matches. The CDR3 has 16 residues. Germline CDR1 reads PRHDT; CDR2 reads FYEKMQ (reference sequence). This chain's CDR3 is CASSFGRTSGRYEQYF. The CDR3 bases are TGTGCCAGCAGCTTCGGACGGACTAGCGGTAGATACGAGCAGTACTTC.

This rearrangement joins TRBV12-3 or TRBV12-4 to TRBJ1-1, with a possible D match to TRBD1 (6 bases). Trimming took 4 bases from V and 5 from J, leaving 11 bases between them. The CDR3 extends over 13 amino acids. The CDR3 sequence: CASSYRVETEAFF. The CDR3 coding sequence is TGTGCCAGCAGTTACAGGGTAGAAACTGAAGCTTTCTTT.

The CDR3 nucleotides are TGTGCCGGTCAAAGCGGGAGAACGTCGGGGTACTACAATGAGCAGTTCTTC. Protein product: CAGQSGRTSGYYNEQFF. The rearrangement links TRBV30 to TRBJ2-1, with TRBD2 matching over 8 bases. CDR1 and CDR2 (germline): GTSNPN, SVGIG (reference sequence). CDR3 length equals 17 residues. The V and J ends lost 8 bases and 3 bases, in that order; junction bases with no gene match: 18.

The CDR3 DNA is TGTGCCAGCAGTATGCGGGACAGGGCCTACGAGCAGTACTTC. Its protein is CASSMRDRAYEQYF. This chain joins TRBV6-5 and TRBJ2-7; TRBD1 agrees at 9 bases. V trimming: 5 bases; J trimming: 2 bases; junction bases outside the gene matches: 4. This CDR3 contains 14 residues. From germline, CDR1 is MNHEY and CDR2 SVGAGI.

V usage is TRBV30 and J usage is TRBJ2-2, with D hard to call. Germline V gene lookup returns CDR1 GTSNPN and CDR2 SVGIG (reference sequence). The CDR3 runs 15 residues. Trimming stripped 3 bases from V and 6 bases from J, with 17 bases between. CDR3 sequence (DNA): TGTGCCTGGAGGTTGGGCCTCGGGTTATCCGGGGAGCTGTTTTTT. This codes for CAWRLGLGLSGELFF.

The J gene is TRBJ2-7, the V gene TRBV5-1; D might be TRBD2 (6 bases). Trimming pared 3 bases from V and 3 bases from J, leaving 13 bases between. CDR1 and CDR2 (germline): SGHRS, YFSETQ. This CDR3 has 14 residues. CDR3 bases: TGCGCCAGCAGCTGGGAGGTAACGGGCTACGAGCAGTACTTC. Translation: CASSWEVTGYEQYF.

The CDR3 here is CASSGTLAGGRYEQYF. The CDR3 DNA follows: TGTGCCAGCAGCGGGACGCTAGCGGGGGGGAGATACGAGCAGTACTTC. This chain joins TRBV7-9 and TRBJ2-7; 12 bases map to TRBD2. CDR1 and CDR2 (germline): SEHNR, FQNEAQ (reference sequence). V lost 5 bases and J lost 4; bases outside the gene matches: 9. This CDR3 contains 16 residues.

V usage is TRBV12-3 or TRBV12-4 and J usage is TRBJ1-3; 8 bases are a match to TRBD1. J lost 2 bases, V lost 3 bases, and 6 bases had no gene match. The CDR3 is made up of 16 amino acids. CDR3: CASSFRGLPPGNTIYF. The CDR3 coding sequence is TGTGCCAGCAGTTTCAGGGGGCTCCCACCTGGAAACACCATATATTTT.

As concerns this clonotype: The DNA is omitted, as the CDR3 cannot be located on it reliably, and the CDR3 follows TCRdb's listing. This rearrangement joins TRBV11-1 to TRBJ2-5; TRBD2 reflects the table's D call only, with no check against the DNA. Germline values: CDR1 SGHAT, CDR2 FQDESV (reference sequence). Counting both end residues, the CDR3 totals 20 amino acids. CDR3 residues: CASSLIPPGTSGFFGETQYF.